Below are 10 T cell receptor beta chains sequenced from a single sample in a study of blood T cell repertoires in COVID-19. Libraries were prepared by immunoSEQ multiplex PCR; TCRdb keeps only in-frame clonotypes and omits some of them. The data contain about 210,000 clones, around 82% of them singletons. Material: PBMCs or T cells enriched from blood (not recorded which). These receptors came from a man younger than 40 with acute COVID-19.

This sequence joins TRBV11-2 and TRBJ1-3; TRBD1 matches 7 bases. This CDR3 comprises 14 residues. Germline V CDR1 and CDR2: SGHAT, FQNNGV. Trimming cost V 6 bases and J 4 bases; bases outside gene matches: 6. The CDR3 region has the DNA TGTGCCAGCAGGCGAACAGGGGCAGGAAACACCATATATTTT. Translation: CASRRTGAGNTIYF.

This clone was seen only once. The J gene is TRBJ2-7, the V gene TRBV5-6, with a weak D call TRBD1 (7 bases). Trimming removed 4 bases at V and 2 bases at J, with 13 bases between. Germline V gene lookup returns CDR1 SGHDT and CDR2 YYEEEE. The CDR3 length is 14 residues. The CDR3 region has the DNA TGTGCCAGCAGCGGAGGGGGACAGACCTACGAGCAGTACTTC. Its protein is CASSGGGQTYEQYF.

In this sample, this clone turned up a few times. The chain couples TRBV6-5 to TRBJ2-1, with 7 bases that match TRBD1. The germline CDR1 and CDR2 sequences are MNHEY and SVGAGI. The CDR3 extends over 14 amino acids. V trimming: 6 bases; J trimming: 5 bases; junction bases outside the gene matches: 7. This chain's CDR3 is CASRTGQVNNEQFF. DNA for the CDR3: TGTGCCAGCAGGACTGGACAGGTAAACAATGAGCAGTTCTTC.

CDR3 sequence (DNA): TGTGCCAGCAGCGGGGCGTGGAGCGCTAACTATGGCTACACCTTC. Its protein is CASSGAWSANYGYTF. This chain joins TRBV7-9 and TRBJ1-2, with D tentatively TRBD1 (5 bases). The V and J ends lost 5 bases and 0 bases respectively, with 13 bases between them. CDR1 and CDR2 from the germline V gene are SEHNR and FQNEAQ (reference sequence). The length of the CDR3 is 15 residues.

The rearrangement links TRBV30 to TRBJ2-7, with 9 bases aligning to TRBD1. The V segment lost 2 bases and the J segment 1 base; nucleotides outside the gene matches: 3. Germline V gene lookup returns CDR1 GTSNPN and CDR2 SVGIG (reference sequence). CDR3 length equals 14 residues. The CDR3 here is CAWSLGTGSYEQYF. For the CDR3, the DNA is TGTGCCTGGAGTCTCGGGACAGGGTCCTACGAGCAGTACTTC.

The V and J genes are TRBV3-1 (or the pseudogene TRBV3-2) and TRBJ1-1, with unresolved D. Germline V gene data show CDR1 as LGHDT and CDR2 as YNNKEL (reference sequence). The CDR3 is 14 amino acids. V was clipped by 0 bases and J by 4 bases, with 9 bases between them. The CDR3 nucleotides read TGTGCCAGCAGCCAAGATGTCAGTATCACTGAAGCTTTCTTT. Amino acid sequence: CASSQDVSITEAFF.

The rearrangement uses TRBV13 and TRBJ2-5, with a tentative D call TRBD2 (6 bases). The V gene lost 6 bases and the J gene lost 0 bases, with 11 bases spanning the gap. CDR3 length equals 14 residues. CDR1 PRHDT and CDR2 FYEKMQ come from the germline V gene (reference sequence). The CDR3 sequence: CASSSGLHQETQYF. The CDR3 DNA sequence: TGTGCCAGCAGTTCTGGACTACACCAAGAGACCCAGTACTTC.

This chain uses TRBV30 with TRBJ1-2; D unresolved. Germline V gene lookup returns CDR1 GTSNPN and CDR2 SVGIG (reference sequence). The ends were cut back, 3 bases at V and 3 bases at J, with 8 bases in the middle. There are 12 residues in the CDR3. The CDR3 here is CAWSGRDYGYTF. The CDR3, as DNA: TGTGCCTGGAGCGGGCGGGACTATGGCTACACCTTC.

The V and J genes are TRBV6-5 and TRBJ1-1; 7 bases map to TRBD1. The CDR3 length is 13 residues. The germline V gene has CDR1 MNHEY and CDR2 SVGAGI. The trim removed 7 bases at V and 2 bases at J, leaving 4 bases unmatched. The CDR3 here is CASNRQGNTEAFF. The CDR3 coding sequence is TGTGCCAGCAACAGACAGGGAAACACTGAAGCTTTCTTT.

The chain joins TRBV7-2 to TRBJ1-1; D ambiguous. The germline gives CDR1 SGHTA, CDR2 FQGNSA. The CDR3 covers 15 residues. Trimming stripped 1 base from V and 4 bases from J, with 13 bases between. The CDR3 loop reads CASSLGLIRSTEAFF. The CDR3 nucleotides read TGTGCCAGCAGCTTAGGGCTGATTCGGAGCACTGAAGCTTTCTTT.